These 19 T cell receptor beta chains share one sample of origin, sequenced in a study of regulatory T cells in long-lasting Graves disease. CDR3-region Arm-PCR and iRepertoire HTBI primers produced the TCR beta libraries. In TCRdb, the multiplex PCR reads were re-called with MiXCR into one record per CDR3 protein. The sample includes roughly 400,000 distinct CDR3 sequences, around 23% of them seen just once. Time point denoted: persistent/refractory GD, antithyroid drugs over 5 years with positive TRAb. The authors made the TCR library using RNA they extracted from PBMCs. Sequenced here: peripheral blood mononuclear cells (PBMCs), sampled when the disease was refractory, from a patient treated with antithyroid drugs. The receptors stem from a female donor with Graves disease.

This clonotype has a count of ten or more. The V call is TRBV11-2, the J call TRBJ2-5, with 14 nucleotides matching TRBD2. CDR1 and CDR2 (germline): SGHAT, FQNNGV. V shed 5 bases, J shed 6 bases, and the junction held 8 bases outside the gene matches. This CDR3 is built from 16 residues. The CDR3 sequence: CASSPGLAGAGKTQYF. The CDR3 nucleotides read TGTGCCAGCAGCCCGGGACTAGCGGGAGCAGGAAAGACCCAGTACTTC.

The rearrangement joins TRBV5-1 to TRBJ2-3; D unclear. This CDR3 has 13 residues. Trimming shortened V by 0 bases and J by 5 bases, and 7 bases separated the two germline ends. Germline V CDR1 and CDR2: SGHRS, YFSETQ. The CDR3 DNA reads TGCGCCAGCAGCTTGGTTACAGAAGATACGCAGTATTTT. The encoded protein is CASSLVTEDTQYF.

This clonotype occurred many times. The rearrangement uses TRBV5-1 and TRBJ1-1; D is undetermined. With 4 bases removed from V and 0 bases from J, the gap between germline ends came to 7 bases. This CDR3 contains 13 residues. Germline CDR1 SGHRS, CDR2 YFSETQ. In DNA form, the CDR3 reads TGCGCCAGCAGCATGGCCATGAACACTGAAGCTTTCTTT. Amino acids: CASSMAMNTEAFF.

The CDR3 region is CASISESNEQYF. As DNA, the CDR3 is TGTGCCAGCATTAGCGAGAGCAACGAGCAGTACTTC. This sequence joins TRBV7-9 and TRBJ2-7; possible D gene TRBD2, 5 bases. The length of the CDR3 is 12 residues. CDR1 is SEHNR and CDR2 is FQNEAQ in the germline V gene (reference sequence). V lost 7 bases and J 5 bases, leaving 12 bases between the germline ends.

This clonotype was seen just once. The rearrangement joins TRBV3-1 to TRBJ2-3; D call uncertain. The CDR3 is made up of 14 amino acids. With 6 bases removed from V and 4 bases from J, the gap between germline ends came to 14 bases. Germline V gives CDR1 LGHDT, CDR2 YNNKEL (reference sequence). The CDR3 reads CASRANFGPDTQYF. Written as DNA, the CDR3 is TGTGCCAGCAGAGCCAATTTTGGTCCAGATACGCAGTATTTT.

This clonotype has at least ten counts. The J gene is TRBJ1-4, the V gene TRBV27; 8 bases are a match to TRBD1. This CDR3 region has 12 residues. The V segment lost 5 bases and the J segment 15 bases; nucleotides outside the gene matches: 8. Germline CDR1 MNHEY, CDR2 SMNVEV (reference sequence). CDR3 residues: CASSGRTGSLFF. The DNA for the CDR3 is TGTGCCAGCAGTGGGCGGACAGGGAGTTTGTTTTTT. The full variable domain, rest sourced from reference TRBV27 and TRBJ1-4, is EAQVTQNPRYLITVTGKKLTVTCSQNMNHEYMSWYRQDPGLGLRQIYYSMNVEVTDKGDVPEGYKVSRKEKRNFPLILESPSPNQTSLYFCASSGRTGSLFFGSGTQLSVL.

This clonotype was recorded many times. The chain links TRBV7-9 to TRBJ2-5; D is perhaps TRBD1 (7 bases). V lost 5 bases, J lost 0 bases, and 16 bases lay in between. Per the germline V gene, CDR1 is SEHNR and CDR2 is FQNEAQ (reference sequence). The CDR3 contains 16 residues. The DNA of the CDR3 is TGTGCCAGCAGCGGAGAGGAGGGGGCGCACCAAGAGACCCAGTACTTC. This encodes CASSGEEGAHQETQYF.

The gene calls are TRBV7-2 and TRBJ2-1, with TRBD2 identical over 15 bases. V shed 1 base, J shed 5 bases, and the junction held 9 bases outside the gene matches. Germline V CDR1 and CDR2: SGHTA, FQGNSA. This CDR3 has 19 residues. For the CDR3, the DNA is TGTGCCAGCAGCTTAGACGCCGGGACTAGCGGGAGGTCCAACAATGAGCAGTTCTTC. This codes for CASSLDAGTSGRSNNEQFF.

This clonotype showed up many times. The rearrangement links TRBV10-3 to TRBJ1-1, with D hard to call. The germline V gene encodes CDR1 ENHRY and CDR2 SYGVKD. This CDR3 has 15 amino acids. Trimming took off 0 bases at V and 3 bases at J, with 11 bases between the two ends. In nucleotides, the CDR3 is TGTGCCATCAGTGAGTCGGTAAGGACTGACACTGAAGCTTTCTTT. As protein: CAISESVRTDTEAFF.

The chain has TRBV11-2 and TRBJ2-7; 7 nucleotides align to TRBD1. CDR1 and CDR2 (germline): SGHAT, FQNNGV. With 5 bases clipped from V and 4 bases from J, the junction kept 5 bases outside the gene matches. The CDR3 has 13 amino acids. Written as DNA, the CDR3 is TGTGCCAGCAGCACCCGGGACAGATACGAGCAGTACTTC. This encodes CASSTRDRYEQYF.

This clonotype was observed many times. The chain uses TRBV9 and TRBJ2-5; 7 bases match TRBD1. The germline gives CDR1 SGDLS, CDR2 YYNGEE. V lost 7 bases and J lost 5; bases outside the gene matches: 14. The CDR3 is 15 amino acids. The CDR3 protein is CASASRGNLWETQYF. The CDR3 DNA follows: TGTGCCAGCGCAAGCAGGGGGAACCTCTGGGAGACCCAGTACTTC.

A note on this clonotype: Given a much more abundant clone one base away, this may be a read error. The chain has TRBV6-2 or TRBV6-3 and TRBJ1-6; D is undetermined. CDR1 is MNHEY, CDR2 SVGEGT, per germline. The CDR3 spans 12 residues. The CDR3 bases are TGTGCCAGCAGTCACCGGAATTCACCCCTCCGCTTT. It translates to CASSHRNSPLRF.

The chain joins TRBV20-1 to TRBJ2-7; no reliable D call. The germline CDR1 and CDR2 sequences are DFQATT and SNEGSKA (reference sequence). This CDR3 is built from 12 residues. Trimming left V 3 bases short and J 2 bases short, with 8 bases between. The CDR3 sequence is CSASLETYEQYF. CDR3 sequence (DNA): TGCAGTGCTAGCCTGGAGACCTACGAGCAGTACTTC.

This clonotype was counted a few times. The genes are TRBV7-2 and TRBJ2-7, with D possibly TRBD2 on 6 matching bases. Trimming shortened V by 4 bases and J by 2 bases, and 15 bases separated the two germline ends. This CDR3 has 15 amino acids. Germline values: CDR1 SGHTA, CDR2 FQGNSA. The CDR3 DNA follows: TGTGCCAGCAGCTCGGGGACTCCTCAGACCTACGAGCAGTACTTC. Translated, it gives CASSSGTPQTYEQYF.

In this sample, this clonotype turned up many times. The J gene is TRBJ2-7, the V gene TRBV6-1; D may be TRBD1 or TRBD2 (5 bases each). The CDR3 contains 15 residues. V was shortened by 0 bases and J by 5 bases, with 14 bases between the two germline ends. Germline V gene data show CDR1 as MNHNS and CDR2 as SASEGT. The CDR3 loop is CASSEARGPRDEQYF. The CDR3 coding sequence is TGTGCCAGCAGTGAAGCACGGGGCCCTAGGGACGAGCAGTACTTC.

This clonotype has ten or more counts. The rearrangement links TRBV27 to TRBJ2-7, with D uncertain. There are 13 residues in the CDR3. Trimming removed 2 bases from V and 3 bases from J, with 8 bases in between. The germline CDR1 and CDR2 sequences are MNHEY and SMNVEV (reference sequence). The CDR3 region is CASSLAPLYEQYF. The CDR3, as DNA: TGTGCCAGCAGTTTAGCCCCCCTCTACGAGCAGTACTTC.

The table lists this clonotype with a few counts. This rearrangement joins TRBV5-1 to TRBJ2-5; D is possibly TRBD2 (6 bases). Trimming removed 5 bases at V and 5 bases at J, with 16 bases between. Germline assignment: CDR1 SGHRS and CDR2 YFSETQ. The CDR3 length is 14 residues. As DNA, the CDR3 is TGCGCCAGCAGACCTGACAGTGGGAGGGAGACCCAGTACTTC. This translates into CASRPDSGRETQYF.

This chain connects TRBV28 to TRBJ2-3; D possibly uses TRBD1 or TRBD2 (5 bases each). Trimming left V 10 bases short and J 4 bases short, with 27 bases between. This CDR3 has 17 residues. Germline V gives CDR1 MDHEN, CDR2 SYDVKM. CDR3 DNA: TGTGCCATCACTTATTCCGGCGGAGAGGGGTCACCAGATACGCAGTATTTT. Amino acids: CAITYSGGEGSPDTQYF.

The table lists this clonotype with many counts. The chain has TRBV28 and TRBJ1-1, with D maybe TRBD1 (5 bases). This CDR3 is built from 22 residues. CDR1 and CDR2 from the germline V gene are MDHEN and SYDVKM. Trimming shortened V by 6 bases and J by 10 bases, and 45 bases separated the two germline ends. CDR3 amino acids: CASRGDWGLKTSVADPRGGAFF. For the CDR3, the DNA is TGTGCCAGCAGGGGGGATTGGGGCCTGAAGACAAGTGTGGCGGACCCCAGAGGAGGAGCTTTCTTT.